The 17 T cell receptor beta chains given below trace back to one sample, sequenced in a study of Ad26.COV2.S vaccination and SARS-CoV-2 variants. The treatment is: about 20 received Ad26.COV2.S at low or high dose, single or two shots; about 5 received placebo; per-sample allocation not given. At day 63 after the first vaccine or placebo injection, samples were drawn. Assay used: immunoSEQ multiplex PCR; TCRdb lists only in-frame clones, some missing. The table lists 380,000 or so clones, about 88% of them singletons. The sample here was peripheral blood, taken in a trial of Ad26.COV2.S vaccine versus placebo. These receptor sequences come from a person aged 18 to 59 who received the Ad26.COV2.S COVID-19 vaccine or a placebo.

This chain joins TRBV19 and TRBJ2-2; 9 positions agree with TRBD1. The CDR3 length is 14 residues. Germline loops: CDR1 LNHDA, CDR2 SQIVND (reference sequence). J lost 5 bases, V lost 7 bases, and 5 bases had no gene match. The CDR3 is CASKIQGATGELFF. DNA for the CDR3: TGTGCCAGTAAGATACAGGGGGCTACCGGGGAGCTGTTTTTT.

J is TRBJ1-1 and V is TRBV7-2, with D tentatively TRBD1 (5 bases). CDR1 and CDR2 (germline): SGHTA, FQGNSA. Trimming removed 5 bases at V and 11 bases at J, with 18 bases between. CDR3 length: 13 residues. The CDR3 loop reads CASSPQGASGAFF. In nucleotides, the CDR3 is TGTGCCAGCAGCCCTCAGGGAGCCTCGGGTGCTTTCTTT.

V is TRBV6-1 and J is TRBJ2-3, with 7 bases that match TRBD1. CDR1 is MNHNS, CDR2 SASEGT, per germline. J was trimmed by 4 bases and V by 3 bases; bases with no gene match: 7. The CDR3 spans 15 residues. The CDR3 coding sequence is TGTGCCAGCAGTGAGGAGACAGGGAGCCCAGATACGCAGTATTTT. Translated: CASSEETGSPDTQYF.

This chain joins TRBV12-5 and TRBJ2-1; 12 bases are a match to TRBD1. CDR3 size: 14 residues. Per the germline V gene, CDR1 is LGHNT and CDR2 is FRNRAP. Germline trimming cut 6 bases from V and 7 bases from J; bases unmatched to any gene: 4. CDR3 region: CASGPGQGANEQFF. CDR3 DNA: TGTGCTAGTGGCCCGGGACAGGGGGCAAATGAGCAGTTCTTC.

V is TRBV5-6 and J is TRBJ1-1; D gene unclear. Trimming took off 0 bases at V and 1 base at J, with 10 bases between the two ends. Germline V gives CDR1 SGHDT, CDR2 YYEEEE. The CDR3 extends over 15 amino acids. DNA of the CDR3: TGTGCCAGCAGCTTGGTGTGGCAGACGAACACTGAAGCTTTCTTT. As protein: CASSLVWQTNTEAFF.

The CDR3: CASSLATPSGRINEQYF. The CDR3 nucleotides read TGTGCCAGCAGCTTAGCCACTCCTAGCGGGAGAATCAACGAGCAGTACTTC. The rearrangement links TRBV7-6 to TRBJ2-7, with 10 bases matching TRBD2. This CDR3 has 17 amino acids. Trimming at V came to 0 bases and at J to 5 bases, leaving 10 bases not matched to a gene. Germline V CDR1 and CDR2: SGHVS, FNYEAQ.

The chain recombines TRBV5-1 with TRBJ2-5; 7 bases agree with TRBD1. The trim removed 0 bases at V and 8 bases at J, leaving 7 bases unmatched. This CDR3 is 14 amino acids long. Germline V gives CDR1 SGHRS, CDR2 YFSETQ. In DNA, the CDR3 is TGCGCCAGCAGCTTGGTTGGGACAGCCGCAACCCAGTACTTC. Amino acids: CASSLVGTAATQYF.

The CDR3: CASSGTYGTSSNTGELFF. DNA of the CDR3: TGTGCCAGCAGTGGGACATACGGGACTAGCTCAAACACCGGGGAGCTGTTTTTT. This sequence joins TRBV6-1 and TRBJ2-2, with 9 bases matching TRBD2. The CDR3 consists of 18 residues. CDR1 is MNHNS and CDR2 is SASEGT in the germline V gene. V lost 4 bases to trimming and J lost 2 bases; unmatched junction nucleotides: 11.

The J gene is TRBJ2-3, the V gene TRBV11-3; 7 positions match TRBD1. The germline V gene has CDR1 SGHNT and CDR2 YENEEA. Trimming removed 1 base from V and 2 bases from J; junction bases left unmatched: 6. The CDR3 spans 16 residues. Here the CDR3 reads CASSLGQGETTDTQYF. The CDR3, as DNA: TGTGCCAGCAGCTTAGGGCAGGGGGAGACCACAGATACGCAGTATTTT.

In DNA form, the CDR3 reads TGTGCCAGTAGTACGGATGTTGGAGGCTACACCTTC. This translates into CASSTDVGGYTF. The rearrangement joins TRBV19 to TRBJ1-2; D gene ambiguous. This CDR3 spans 12 amino acids. CDR1 and CDR2 (germline): LNHDA, SQIVND (reference sequence). The V end lost 4 bases, the J end lost 8 bases, and 11 bases lay between the germline ends.

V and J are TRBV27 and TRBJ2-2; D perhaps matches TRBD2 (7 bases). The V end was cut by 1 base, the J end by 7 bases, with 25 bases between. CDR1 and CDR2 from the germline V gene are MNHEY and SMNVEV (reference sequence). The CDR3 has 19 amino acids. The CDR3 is CASSLFTLTGGREVGELFF. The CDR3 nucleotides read TGTGCCAGCAGTTTATTCACCCTGACGGGGGGCAGAGAGGTCGGGGAGCTGTTTTTT.

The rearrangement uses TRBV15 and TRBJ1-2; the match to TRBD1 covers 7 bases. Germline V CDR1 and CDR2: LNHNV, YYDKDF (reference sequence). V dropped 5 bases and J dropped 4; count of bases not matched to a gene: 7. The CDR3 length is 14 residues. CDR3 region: CATSPTGDLYGYTF. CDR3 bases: TGTGCCACCAGCCCAACAGGGGACCTCTATGGCTACACCTTC.

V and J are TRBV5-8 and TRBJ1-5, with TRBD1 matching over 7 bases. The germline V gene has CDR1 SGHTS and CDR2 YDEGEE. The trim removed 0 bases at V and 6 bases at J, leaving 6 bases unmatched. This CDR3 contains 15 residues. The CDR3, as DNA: TGTGCCAGCAGCTTGGCCGACAGGGCAGGTCAGCCCCAGCATTTT. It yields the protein CASSLADRAGQPQHF.

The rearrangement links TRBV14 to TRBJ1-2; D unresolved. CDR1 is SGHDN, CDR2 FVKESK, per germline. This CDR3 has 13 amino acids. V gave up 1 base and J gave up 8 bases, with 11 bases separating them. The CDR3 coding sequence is TGTGCCAGCAGCCAAGTAAGAGGGTCCGGCTACACCTTC. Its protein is CASSQVRGSGYTF.

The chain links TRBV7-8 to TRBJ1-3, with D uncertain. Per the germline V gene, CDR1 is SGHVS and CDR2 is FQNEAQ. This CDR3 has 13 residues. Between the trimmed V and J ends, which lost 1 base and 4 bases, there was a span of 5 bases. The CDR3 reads CASSLESGNTIYF. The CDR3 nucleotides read TGTGCCAGCAGCTTAGAATCCGGAAACACCATATATTTT.

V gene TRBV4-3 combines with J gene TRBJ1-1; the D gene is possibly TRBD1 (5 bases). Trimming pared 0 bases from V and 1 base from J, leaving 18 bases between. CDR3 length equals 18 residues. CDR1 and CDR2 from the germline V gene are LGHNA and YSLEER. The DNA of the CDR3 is TGCGCCAGCAGCCAAGACCGATCTGGGGCATTCGCGAACACTGAAGCTTTCTTT. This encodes CASSQDRSGAFANTEAFF.

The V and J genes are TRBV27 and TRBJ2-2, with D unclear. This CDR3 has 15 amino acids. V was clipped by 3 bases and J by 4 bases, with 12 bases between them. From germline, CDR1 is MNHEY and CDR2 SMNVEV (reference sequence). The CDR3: CASSFYILGTGELFF. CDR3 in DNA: TGTGCCAGCAGTTTTTACATTTTGGGCACCGGGGAGCTGTTTTTT.